The source of this T cell receptor beta chain is a study of cytomegalovirus exposure and HLA in healthy donors. Regarding this clone: Its antigen is as yet unknown.

The PCR ran on 60 Vbeta and 13 Jbeta primers. Only in-frame clones appear in the TCRdb table, and some are missing; sequencing was by immunoSEQ multiplex PCR. The repertoire holds roughly 140,000 clones, with roughly four fifths as singletons. V lost 2 bases and J 3 bases, leaving 11 bases between the germline ends. The CDR3 spans 14 residues. Germline-derived CDR1 and CDR2 are SGHNT and YYREEE (reference sequence). Findings and caveats of the study: According to a later analysis, donors in an Asian-associated ancestry cluster reportedly had fewer N-insertions than the roughly 670-donor mean.

The V gene is TRBV5-4, the J gene TRBJ2-5; D is perhaps TRBD2 (5 bases). The sequence was obtained from a man younger than 40 in good health and CMV-seropositive. Specimen: PBMCs. The DNA for the CDR3 is TGTGCCAGCAGCTTCTGGGGAGCTAAAGAGACCCAGTACTTC. Amino acid sequence: CASSFWGAKETQYF.